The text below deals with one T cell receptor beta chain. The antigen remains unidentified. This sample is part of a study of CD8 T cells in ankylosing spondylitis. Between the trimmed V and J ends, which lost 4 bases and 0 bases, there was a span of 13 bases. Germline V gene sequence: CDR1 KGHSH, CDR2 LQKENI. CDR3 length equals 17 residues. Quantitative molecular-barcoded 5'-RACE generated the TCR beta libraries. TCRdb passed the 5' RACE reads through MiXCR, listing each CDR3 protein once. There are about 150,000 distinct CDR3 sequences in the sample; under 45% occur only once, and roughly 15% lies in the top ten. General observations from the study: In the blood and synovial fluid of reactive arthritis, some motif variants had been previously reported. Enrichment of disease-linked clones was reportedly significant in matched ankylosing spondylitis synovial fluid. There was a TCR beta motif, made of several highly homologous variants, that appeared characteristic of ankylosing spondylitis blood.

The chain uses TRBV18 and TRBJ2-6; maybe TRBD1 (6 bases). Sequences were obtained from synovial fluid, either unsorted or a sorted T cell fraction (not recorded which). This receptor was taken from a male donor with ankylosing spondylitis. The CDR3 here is CASSLFRDISGANVLTF. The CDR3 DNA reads TGTGCCAGCTCACTCTTCCGGGACATCTCTGGGGCCAACGTCCTGACTTTC.